The 9 T cell receptor beta chains below all came from one sample that was sequenced in a study of T cell responses to AZD1222 COVID-19 vaccine. The data were produced by immunoSEQ multiplex PCR, yet TCRdb's version contains in-frame clones alone and is incomplete. This table has around 150,000 clones, about 92% appearing once. Here the sequenced sample was peripheral blood, taken 28 days after the second AZD1222 dose. The receptors were sampled from an adult who received the AZD1222 COVID-19 vaccine.

The rearrangement uses TRBV4-3 and TRBJ1-2; 8 bases agree with TRBD1. This CDR3 comprises 13 residues. V was pared by 4 bases and J by 5 bases, with 3 bases of the junction left unmatched. Germline values: CDR1 LGHNA, CDR2 YSLEER. The CDR3 is CASSLGQGYGYTF. CDR3 DNA sequence: TGCGCCAGCAGCCTTGGACAGGGTTATGGCTACACCTTC.

This rearrangement joins TRBV7-9 to TRBJ1-4, with D possibly being TRBD1 (5 bases). Per germline, CDR1 SEHNR and CDR2 FQNEAQ (reference sequence). Trimming took off 3 bases at V and 7 bases at J, with 9 bases between the two ends. The CDR3 has 13 residues. CDR3 protein: CASSFRTLEKLFF. The CDR3 DNA reads TGTGCCAGCAGCTTCCGGACACTTGAAAAACTGTTTTTT.

This sequence joins TRBV7-9 and TRBJ2-1, with 9 bases identical to TRBD2. Germline V gene data show CDR1 as SEHNR and CDR2 as FQNEAQ (reference sequence). With 1 base clipped from V and 7 bases from J, the junction kept 5 bases outside the gene matches. CDR3 length equals 15 residues. This CDR3 is CASSLELAGSNEQFF. The CDR3 DNA sequence: TGTGCCAGCAGCTTAGAACTAGCGGGCTCGAATGAGCAGTTCTTC.

V and J are TRBV4-3 and TRBJ2-7; D gene unclear. Trimming removed 0 bases from V and 2 bases from J, with 8 bases in between. Germline V lookup: CDR1 LGHNA, CDR2 YSLEER. This CDR3 has 14 residues. Written as DNA, the CDR3 is TGCGCCAGCAGCCAAGATCTCCGTACCTACGAGCAGTACTTC. Translated, it gives CASSQDLRTYEQYF.

The J gene is TRBJ1-2, the V gene TRBV5-1; D not certain. V lost 4 bases and J lost 4, with 14 bases in between. This CDR3 contains 14 residues. Germline values: CDR1 SGHRS, CDR2 YFSETQ. For the CDR3, the DNA is TGCGCCAGCAGCCCTCAGGAGGCGGGCTATGGCTACACCTTC. Translation gives CASSPQEAGYGYTF.

The rearrangement uses TRBV5-6 and TRBJ1-3; D may be TRBD1 (6 bases). This CDR3 is built from 17 residues. CDR1 is SGHDT and CDR2 is YYEEEE in the germline V gene. V lost 2 bases and J lost 0, with 15 bases in between. The CDR3 reads CASSLSTGPNSGNTIYF. The CDR3 region has the DNA TGTGCCAGCAGCTTATCGACAGGACCCAACTCTGGAAACACCATATATTTT. Filled out from reference TRBV5-6 and TRBJ1-3, the complete variable domain reads DAGVTQSPTHLIKTRGQQVTLRCSPKSGHDTVSWYQQALGQGPQFIFQYYEEEERQRGNFPDRFSGHQFPNYSSELNVNALLLGDSALYLCASSLSTGPNSGNTIYFGEGSWLTVV.

This chain links TRBV2 with TRBJ1-1; D not certain. Trimming took off 7 bases at V and 2 bases at J, with 14 bases between the two ends. This CDR3 comprises 14 residues. Per the germline V gene, CDR1 is SNHLY and CDR2 is FYNNEI. In nucleotides, the CDR3 is TGTGCCAGCATCGTATACACGGTAAACACTGAAGCTTTCTTT. It codes for CASIVYTVNTEAFF.

The chain recombines TRBV6-4 with TRBJ1-2; perhaps TRBD1 as D (5 bases). The CDR3 consists of 14 residues. In germline, CDR1 is MRHNA, CDR2 SNTAGT. V was shortened by 6 bases and J by 3 bases, with 14 bases between the two germline ends. The CDR3 is CASRPYPGDYGYTF. CDR3 in DNA: TGTGCCAGCAGGCCTTACCCGGGGGACTATGGCTACACCTTC.

This clone was found once. The rearrangement joins TRBV27 to TRBJ1-2; 12 bases map to TRBD1. V was clipped by 5 bases and J by 4 bases; unmatched bases: 5. CDR1 and CDR2 (germline): MNHEY, SMNVEV (reference sequence). This CDR3 is built from 15 residues. CDR3 DNA: TGTGCCAGCAGTATGGGGACAGGGGGCACCTATGGCTACACCTTC. Translated: CASSMGTGGTYGYTF.